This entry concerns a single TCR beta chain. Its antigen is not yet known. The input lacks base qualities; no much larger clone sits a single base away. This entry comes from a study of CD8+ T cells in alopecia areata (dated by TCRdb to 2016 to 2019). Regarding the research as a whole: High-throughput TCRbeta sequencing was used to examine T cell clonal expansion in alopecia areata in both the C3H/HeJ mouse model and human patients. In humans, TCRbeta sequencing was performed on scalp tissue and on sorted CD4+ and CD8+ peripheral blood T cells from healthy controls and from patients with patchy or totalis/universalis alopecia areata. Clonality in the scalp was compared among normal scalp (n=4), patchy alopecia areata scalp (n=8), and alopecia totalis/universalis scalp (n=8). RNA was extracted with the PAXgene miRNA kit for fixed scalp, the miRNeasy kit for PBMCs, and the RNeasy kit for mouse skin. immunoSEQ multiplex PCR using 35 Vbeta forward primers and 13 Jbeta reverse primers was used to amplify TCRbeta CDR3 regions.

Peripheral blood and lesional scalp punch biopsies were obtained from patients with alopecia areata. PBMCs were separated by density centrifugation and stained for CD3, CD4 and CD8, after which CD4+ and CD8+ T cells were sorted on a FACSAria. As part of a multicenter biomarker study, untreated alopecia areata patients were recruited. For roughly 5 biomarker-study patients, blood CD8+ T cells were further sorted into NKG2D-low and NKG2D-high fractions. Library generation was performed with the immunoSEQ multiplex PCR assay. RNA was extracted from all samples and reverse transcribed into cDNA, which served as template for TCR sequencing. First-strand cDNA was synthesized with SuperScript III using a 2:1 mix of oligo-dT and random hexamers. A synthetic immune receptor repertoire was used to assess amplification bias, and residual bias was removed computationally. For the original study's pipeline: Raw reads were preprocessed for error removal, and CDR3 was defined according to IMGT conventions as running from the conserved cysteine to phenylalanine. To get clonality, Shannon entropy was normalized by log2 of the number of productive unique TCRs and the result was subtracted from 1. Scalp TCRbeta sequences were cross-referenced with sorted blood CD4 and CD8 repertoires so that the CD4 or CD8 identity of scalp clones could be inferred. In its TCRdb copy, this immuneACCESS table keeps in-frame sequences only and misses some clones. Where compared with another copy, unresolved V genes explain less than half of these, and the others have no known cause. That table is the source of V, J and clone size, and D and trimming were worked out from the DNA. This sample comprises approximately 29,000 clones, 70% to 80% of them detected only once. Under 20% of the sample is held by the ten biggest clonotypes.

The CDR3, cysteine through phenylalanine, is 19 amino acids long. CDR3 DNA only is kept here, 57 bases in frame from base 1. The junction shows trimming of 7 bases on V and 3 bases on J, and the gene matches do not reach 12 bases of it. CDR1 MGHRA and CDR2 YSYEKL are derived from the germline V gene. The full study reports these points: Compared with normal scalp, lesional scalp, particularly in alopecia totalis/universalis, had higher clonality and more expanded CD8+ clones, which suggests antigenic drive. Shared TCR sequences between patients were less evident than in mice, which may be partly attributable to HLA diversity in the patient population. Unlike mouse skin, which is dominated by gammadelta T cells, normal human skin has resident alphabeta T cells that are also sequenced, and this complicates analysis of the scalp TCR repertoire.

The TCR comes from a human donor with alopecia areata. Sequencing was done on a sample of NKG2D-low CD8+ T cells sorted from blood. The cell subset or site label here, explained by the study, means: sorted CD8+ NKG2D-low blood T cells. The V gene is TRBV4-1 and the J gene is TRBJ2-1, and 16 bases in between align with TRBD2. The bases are TGCGCCAGCACCCGGGGGACTAGCGGGAGGGCCAGACTCTACAATGAGCAGTTCTTC. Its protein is CASTRGTSGRARLYNEQFF.